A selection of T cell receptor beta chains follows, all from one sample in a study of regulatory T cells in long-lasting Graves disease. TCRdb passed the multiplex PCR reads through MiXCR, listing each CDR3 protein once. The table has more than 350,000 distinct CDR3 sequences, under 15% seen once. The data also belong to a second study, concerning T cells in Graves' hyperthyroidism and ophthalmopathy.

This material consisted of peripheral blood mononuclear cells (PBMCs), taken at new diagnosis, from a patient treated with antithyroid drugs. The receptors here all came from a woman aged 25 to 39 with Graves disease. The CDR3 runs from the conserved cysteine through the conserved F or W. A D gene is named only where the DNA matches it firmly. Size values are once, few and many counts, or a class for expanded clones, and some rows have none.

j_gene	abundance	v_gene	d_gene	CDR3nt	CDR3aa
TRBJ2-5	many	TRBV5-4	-	TGTGCCAGCAGCTCGGAGGGGGGAGTTCGCGAGACCCAGTACTTC	CASSSEGGVRETQYF
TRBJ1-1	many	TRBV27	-	TGTGCCAGCAGCCTGACAGAGAACACTGAAGCTTTCTTT	CASSLTENTEAFF
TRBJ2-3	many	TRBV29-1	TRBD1	TGCAGCGTTGAAGATTCAGGAGGACAGGGGAACACAGATACGCAGTATTTT	CSVEDSGGQGNTDTQYF
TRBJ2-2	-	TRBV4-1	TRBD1	TGCGCCAGCAGCCAACAGGGGGCGCACACCGGGGAGCTGTTTTTT	CASSQQGAHTGELFF
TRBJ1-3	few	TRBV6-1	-	TGTGCCAGCATAGACGGGAGAAACACCATATATTTT	CASIDGRNTIYF
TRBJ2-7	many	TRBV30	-	TGTGCCTGGGGGGCAGGTTCCTACGAGCAGTACTTC	CAWGAGSYEQYF
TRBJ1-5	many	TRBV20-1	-	TGCAGTGCTAGCGGGGCAGGCAAGGGAGGGGGCAATCAGCCCCAGCATTTT	CSASGAGKGGGNQPQHF
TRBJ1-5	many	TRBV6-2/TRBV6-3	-	TGTGCCAGCACCACTCAGGGGATGGGCAATCAGCCCCAGCATTTT	CASTTQGMGNQPQHF
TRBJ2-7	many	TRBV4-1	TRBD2	TGCGCCAGCAGCCAAGAAGGGACTAGGATTGGTGAGCAGTACTTC	CASSQEGTRIGEQYF
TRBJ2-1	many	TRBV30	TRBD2	TGTGCCTGGACCCTAGCGGGGCTCAGTGGTGAGCAGTTCTTC	CAWTLAGLSGEQFF
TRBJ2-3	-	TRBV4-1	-	TGCGCCAGCGGCCAAGAGGTGATTGAATCCCCCGGGGATACGCAGTATTTT	CASGQEVIESPGDTQYF
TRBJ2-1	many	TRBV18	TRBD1	TGTGCCAGCTCAGCCGCGGGACAGGGGCTGGCTAGCGGCTACAATGAGCAGTTCTTC	CASSAAGQGLASGYNEQFF
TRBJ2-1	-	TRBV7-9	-	TGTGCCAGCAGCTTAGGGGACATAGGGGGAAGGACCTACAATGAGCAGTTCTTC	CASSLGDIGGRTYNEQFF
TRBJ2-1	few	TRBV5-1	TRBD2	TGCGCCAGCAGCTCGCACACCCTAGCGGGAGTATCCTACAATGAGCAGTTCTTC	CASSSHTLAGVSYNEQFF
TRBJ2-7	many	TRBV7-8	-	TGTGCCAGCAGCTTAGCAGCGGTTTGGAAGGCCGGGAGCTCCTACGAGCAGTACTTC	CASSLAAVWKAGSSYEQYF
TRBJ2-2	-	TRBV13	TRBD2	TGTGCCAGCAGCTTGGCGGGACTAGCCGACACCGGGGAGCTGTTTTTT	CASSLAGLADTGELFF
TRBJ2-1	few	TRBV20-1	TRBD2	TGCAGTGCTAGAGGTTCCGGGGCGGGAGAACACAATGAGCAGTTCTTC	CSARGSGAGEHNEQFF
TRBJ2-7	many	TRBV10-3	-	TGTGCCATCCAAGACTCTTTAATGGGGGGGGCGACCCACGAGCAGTACTTC	CAIQDSLMGGATHEQYF
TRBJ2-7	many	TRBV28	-	TGTGCCAGCATCGAACCGAGGGTCTCTCCCTACGAGCAGTACTTC	CASIEPRVSPYEQYF
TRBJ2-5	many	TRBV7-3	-	TGTGCCAGCAGCTTATCAGGGTCAGTCTTACAAGAGACCCAGTACTTC	CASSLSGSVLQETQYF
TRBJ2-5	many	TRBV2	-	TGTGCCAGCAGTGAACAGGGCTGGGAGACCCAGTACTTC	CASSEQGWETQYF
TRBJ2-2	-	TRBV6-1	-	TGTGCCAGCACCACCCTTACCCTGGGAGCAGGGAAGAACACCGGGGAGCTGTTTTTT	CASTTLTLGAGKNTGELFF
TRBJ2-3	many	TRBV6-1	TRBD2	TGTGCCAGCAGTGCAGTAGCGGGAAGCACAGATACGCAGTATTTT	CASSAVAGSTDTQYF
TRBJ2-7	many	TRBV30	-	TGTGCCTGCTTACTGGTTACCTACGAGCAGTACTTC	CACLLVTYEQYF
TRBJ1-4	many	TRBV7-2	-	TGTGCCAGCAGCTTAGATCCCGACAGGCCCACAACTAATGAAAAACTGTTTTTT	CASSLDPDRPTTNEKLFF
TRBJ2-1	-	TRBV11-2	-	TGTGCCAGCAGCTCAGTACGGGGCAGCTCCTACAATGAGCAGTTCTTC	CASSSVRGSSYNEQFF
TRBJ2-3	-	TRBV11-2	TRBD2	TGTGCCAGCAGCTTAGCAGGCAGCGGGAACCCCACAGATACGCAGTATTTT	CASSLAGSGNPTDTQYF
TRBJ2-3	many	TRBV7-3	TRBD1	TGTGCCAGCAGCTTAGCGCCGGGACAGGGGGCAGATACGCAGTATTTT	CASSLAPGQGADTQYF
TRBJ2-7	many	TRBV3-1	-	TGTGCCAGCAGCCAGATAATATCCTACGAGCAGTACTTC	CASSQIISYEQYF
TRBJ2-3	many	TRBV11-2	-	TGTGCCAGCAGCTTAATCGACAGTTGGACCAATACGCAGTATTTT	CASSLIDSWTNTQYF
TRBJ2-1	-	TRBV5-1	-	TGCGCCAGCAGCTTGGACCCCGGGACTCCTTACAATGAGCAGTTCTTC	CASSLDPGTPYNEQFF
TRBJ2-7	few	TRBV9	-	TGTGCCAGCAGCGACGGGGCCTCCTACGAGCAGTACTTC	CASSDGASYEQYF
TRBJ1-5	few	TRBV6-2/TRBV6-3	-	TGTGCCAGCAGTTACGGACGGGGCAATCAGCCCCAGCATTTT	CASSYGRGNQPQHF
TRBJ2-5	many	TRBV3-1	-	TGTGCCAGCAGCCAAGAAGGTGGAAAGACCCAGTACTTC	CASSQEGGKTQYF
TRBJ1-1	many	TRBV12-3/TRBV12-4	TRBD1	TGTGCCAGCAGACAGGGACAGCCGAACACTGAAGCTTTCTTT	CASRQGQPNTEAFF
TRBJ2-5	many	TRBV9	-	TGTGCCAGCAGCCGAGCGGTAGCGGACCAAGAGACCCAGTACTTC	CASSRAVADQETQYF
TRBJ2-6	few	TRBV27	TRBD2	TGTGCCAGCAGTTTCCTAGCGGGAGTATCTGGGGCCAACGTCCTGACTTTC	CASSFLAGVSGANVLTF
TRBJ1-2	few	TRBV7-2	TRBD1	TGTGCCAGCAGCTTTCAGGGGGCGTGGGGCTACACCTTC	CASSFQGAWGYTF
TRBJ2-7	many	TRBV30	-	TGTGCCTGGAGTACCACCGGGGCCCACGAGCAGTACTTC	CAWSTTGAHEQYF
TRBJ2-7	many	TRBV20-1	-	TGCAGTGCCAGATCGACTGGTTTCGAGCAGTACTTC	CSARSTGFEQYF
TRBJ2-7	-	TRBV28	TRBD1	TGTGCCAGTAACTTTCCTACAGGGGATCGCTCCTACGAGCAGTACTTC	CASNFPTGDRSYEQYF
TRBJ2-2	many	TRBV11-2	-	TGTGCCAGCAGCTTAAAGCCCGGATCGAACACCGGGGAGCTGTTTTTT	CASSLKPGSNTGELFF
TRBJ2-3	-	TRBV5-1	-	TGCGCCAGCAGCTTGGGGGGCGGGAAGATATTGCGCACAGATACGCAGTATTTT	CASSLGGGKILRTDTQYF
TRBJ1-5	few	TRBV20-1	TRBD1	TGCAGTGCTAGGGATGGGCAGGGGGCCCATCAGCCCCAGCATTTT	CSARDGQGAHQPQHF